This TCR beta chain stems from a study of cytomegalovirus exposure and HLA in healthy donors. PCR primers comprised 60 Vbeta and 13 Jbeta primers. Assay: immunoSEQ multiplex PCR; the TCRdb copy retains only in-frame clones and omits some. The sample lists roughly 200,000 clones, about three quarters occurring once. Germline lookup yields CDR1 SGHTA and CDR2 FQGNSA. This CDR3 region has 14 residues. Trimming took off 0 bases at V and 7 bases at J, with 13 bases between the two ends. This receptor was taken from a woman aged 30 to 39 in good health and CMV-seropositive. The gene calls are TRBV7-2 and TRBJ2-7, with D possibly being TRBD2 (6 bases). The specimen sequenced was PBMCs. In DNA, the CDR3 is TGTGCCAGCAGCTTAGCCCGGGGCGCGGGAGAGCAGTACTTC. The encoded protein is CASSLARGAGEQYF.